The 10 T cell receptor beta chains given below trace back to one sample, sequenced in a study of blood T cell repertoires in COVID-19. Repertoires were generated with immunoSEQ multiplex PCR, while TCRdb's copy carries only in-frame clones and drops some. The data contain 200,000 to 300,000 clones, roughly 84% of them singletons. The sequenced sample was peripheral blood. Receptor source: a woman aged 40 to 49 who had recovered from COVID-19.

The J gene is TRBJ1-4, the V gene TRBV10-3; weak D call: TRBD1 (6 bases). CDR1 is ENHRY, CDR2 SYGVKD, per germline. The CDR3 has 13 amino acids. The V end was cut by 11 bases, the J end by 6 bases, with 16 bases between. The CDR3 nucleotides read TGTGCCTCAAGCAGGGGCGTAGATGAAAAACTGTTTTTT. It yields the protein CASSRGVDEKLFF.

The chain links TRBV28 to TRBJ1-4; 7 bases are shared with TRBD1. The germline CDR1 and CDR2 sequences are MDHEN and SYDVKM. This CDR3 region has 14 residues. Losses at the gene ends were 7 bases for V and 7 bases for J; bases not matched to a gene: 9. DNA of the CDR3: TGTGCCAGCACCATCACAGGGGATGGTGAAAAACTGTTTTTT. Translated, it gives CASTITGDGEKLFF.

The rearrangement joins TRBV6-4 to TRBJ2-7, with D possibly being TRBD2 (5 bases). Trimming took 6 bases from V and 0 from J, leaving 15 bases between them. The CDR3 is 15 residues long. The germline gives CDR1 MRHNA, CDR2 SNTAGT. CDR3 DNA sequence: TGTGCCAGCAGCGTCGGAGAGGGTAGCTCCTACGAGCAGTACTTC. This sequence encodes CASSVGEGSSYEQYF.

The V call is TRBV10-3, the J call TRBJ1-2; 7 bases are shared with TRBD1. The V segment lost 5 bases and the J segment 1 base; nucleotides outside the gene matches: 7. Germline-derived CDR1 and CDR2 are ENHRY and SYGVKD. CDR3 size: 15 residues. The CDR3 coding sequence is TGTGCCATCAGTTCCCCGGGACAGAGTAACTATGGCTACACCTTC. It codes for CAISSPGQSNYGYTF.

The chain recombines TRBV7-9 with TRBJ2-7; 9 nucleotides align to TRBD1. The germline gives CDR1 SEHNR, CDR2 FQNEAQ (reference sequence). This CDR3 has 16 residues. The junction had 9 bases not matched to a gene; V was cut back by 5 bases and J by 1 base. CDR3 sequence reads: CASSIGQGRPSYEQYF. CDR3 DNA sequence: TGTGCCAGCAGCATAGGACAGGGGAGACCTTCCTACGAGCAGTACTTC.

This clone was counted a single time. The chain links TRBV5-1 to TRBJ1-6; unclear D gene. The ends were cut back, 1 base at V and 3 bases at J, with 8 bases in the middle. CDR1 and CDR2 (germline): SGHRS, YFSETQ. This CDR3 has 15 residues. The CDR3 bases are TGCGCCAGCAGCTTGACAGACATCTATAATTCACCCCTCCACTTT. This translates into CASSLTDIYNSPLHF.

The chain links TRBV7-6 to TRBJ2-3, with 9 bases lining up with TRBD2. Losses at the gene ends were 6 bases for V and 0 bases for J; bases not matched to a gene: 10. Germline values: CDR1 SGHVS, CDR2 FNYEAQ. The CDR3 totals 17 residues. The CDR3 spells CASSLTSGGRSTDTQYF. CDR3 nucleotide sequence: TGTGCCAGCAGTCTAACAAGCGGGGGGAGGAGCACAGATACGCAGTATTTT.

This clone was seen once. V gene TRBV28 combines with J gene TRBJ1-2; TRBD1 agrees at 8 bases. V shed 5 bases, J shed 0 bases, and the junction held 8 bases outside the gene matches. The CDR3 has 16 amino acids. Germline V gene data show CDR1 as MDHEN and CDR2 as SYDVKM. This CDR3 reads CASSNGQGWANYGYTF. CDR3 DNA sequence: TGTGCCAGCAGTAACGGACAGGGCTGGGCTAACTATGGCTACACCTTC.

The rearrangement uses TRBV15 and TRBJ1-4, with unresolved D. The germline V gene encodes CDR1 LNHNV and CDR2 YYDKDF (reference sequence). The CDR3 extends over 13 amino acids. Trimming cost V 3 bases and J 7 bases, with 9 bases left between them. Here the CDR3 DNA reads TGTGCCACCAGCAGTAGTGGAGGTGAAAAACTGTTTTTT. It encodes CATSSSGGEKLFF.

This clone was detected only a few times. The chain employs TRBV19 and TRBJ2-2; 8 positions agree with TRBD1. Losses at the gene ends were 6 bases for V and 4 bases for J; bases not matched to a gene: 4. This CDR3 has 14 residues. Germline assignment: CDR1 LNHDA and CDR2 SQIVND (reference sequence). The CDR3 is CASSVQGGTGELFF. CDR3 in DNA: TGTGCCAGTAGCGTACAGGGGGGCACCGGGGAGCTGTTTTTT. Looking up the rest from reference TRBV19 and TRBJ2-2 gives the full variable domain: DGGITQSPKYLFRKEGQNVTLSCEQNLNHDAMYWYRQDPGQGLRLIYYSQIVNDFQKGDIAEGYSVSREKKESFPLTVTSAQKNPTAFYLCASSVQGGTGELFFGEGSRLTVL.